The source of this T cell receptor (beta chain) is a study of T cell responses to AZD1222 COVID-19 vaccine. The study's findings and limits: Two AZD1222 administrations were followed by greater Spike-specific TCR breadth and depth. Among vaccine-associated CD4 TCRs, coverage spanned spike, with dominance at 160-218 and 743-854.

In germline, CDR1 is MNHEY, CDR2 SVGAGI. This CDR3 is built from 14 residues. The junction had 3 bases not matched to a gene; V was cut back by 3 bases and J by 3 bases. As for this clone: The antigen is not known.

TCRdb keeps only in-frame clones here, not all; method: immunoSEQ multiplex PCR. In the table there are about 82,000 clones, approximately 83% of which are singletons. Pooled together were second doses at about 4 or about 12 weeks. The gene calls are TRBV6-5 and TRBJ1-2; TRBD1 matches at 8 bases. The sample in question was peripheral blood, obtained 28 days after the second AZD1222 dose. This clonotype was sampled from an adult who received the AZD1222 COVID-19 vaccine. This chain's CDR3 is CASSYHRGDYGYTF. CDR3 nucleotides: TGTGCCAGCAGTTATCACAGGGGGGACTATGGCTACACCTTC.